This T cell receptor (beta chain) emerged from a study of control samples from healthy donors and cancer patients. The CDR3 consists of 13 residues. CDR1 and CDR2 (germline): PRHDT, FYEKMQ (reference sequence). The trim removed 8 bases at V and 5 bases at J, leaving 5 bases unmatched. The data were produced by immunoSEQ multiplex PCR, yet TCRdb's version contains in-frame clones alone and is incomplete. In the table there are over 150,000 clones, just under 95% of which are singletons. The origin of this receptor is a man in his forties in good health. The sequencing sample was made of blood. The chain recombines TRBV13 with TRBJ2-1; TRBD2 matches at 8 bases. CDR3 nucleotide sequence: TGTGCCAGCTTGGGGCGGGGGGACAATGAGCAGTTCTTC. Protein product: CASLGRGDNEQFF. Full variable domain (missing parts from reference TRBV13 and TRBJ2-1): AAGVIQSPRHLIKEKRETATLKCYPIPRHDTVYWYQQGPGQDPQFLISFYEKMQSDKGSIPDRFSAQQFSDYHSELNMSSLELGDSALYFCASLGRGDNEQFFGPGTRLTVL.